This record covers a single T cell receptor beta chain. The PCR made use of 60 Vbeta and 13 Jbeta primers. Method: immunoSEQ multiplex PCR; TCRdb's copy keeps in-frame clones and lacks some. This listing includes about 140,000 clones. This record belongs to a study of cytomegalovirus exposure and HLA in healthy donors. The TCR comes from a male donor in good health and CMV-seronegative. The sample taken for sequencing was PBMCs.

The CDR3 region has the DNA TGTGCCAGCAGCCTCAGGGGTTCGATCCCAGACTATGAAGCTTTCTTT. Translating gives CASSLRGSIPDYEAFF. The V gene is TRBV7-9, the J gene TRBJ1-1, with D perhaps matching TRBD1 (6 bases). This CDR3 is 16 amino acids long. Trimming cost V 5 bases and J 7 bases, with 23 bases left between them. Germline V gene data show CDR1 as SEHNR and CDR2 as FQNEAQ (reference sequence).